The T cell receptor beta chain under discussion was sequenced for a study of cytomegalovirus exposure and HLA in healthy donors. Method: immunoSEQ multiplex PCR; TCRdb's copy keeps in-frame clones and lacks some. This sample has over 45,000 clones; roughly nine tenths occur once, and the top ten carry roughly 1.2%. Broader study findings: Cytomegalovirus association was assigned to about 180 TCR beta chains.

About this clone itself: Its target is unknown.

CDR3 length: 14 residues. From germline, CDR1 is MNHEY and CDR2 SVGAGI. Trimming at V came to 4 bases and at J to 8 bases, leaving 9 bases not matched to a gene. This sequence joins TRBV6-5 and TRBJ1-2, with TRBD1 matching 8 bases. Material for sequencing was PBMCs. The sequence derives from a man in his late teens or twenties in good health and CMV-seronegative. The CDR3: CASSFRTGSTGYTF. The CDR3 nucleotides read TGTGCCAGCAGTTTCCGGACAGGGTCAACAGGCTACACCTTC.